Listed here are 15 T cell receptor beta chains from one sample, sequenced in a study of vaccination effects on CD4 cells after COVID-19. ViraFEST assay sequencing came after antigen-specific CD4+ T cells were expanded with viral peptide pools. Isolation of CD4+ T cells took place after less than 12 days of culture. No vaccinee had earlier SARS-CoV-2 infection, and nucleocapsid antibodies were negative. For these TCRs, the target antigens are not known. Clones were sequenced by immunoSEQ multiplex PCR, and TCRdb holds only the in-frame ones, with some missing. The table records tens of thousands of clones, around 76% of them present only once. The material sequenced was CD4+ T cells from PBMCs cultured with HCoV-NL63 spike peptides, taken before COVID-19 vaccination. These receptors were obtained from a human donor who received a COVID-19 vaccine.

This sequence joins TRBV15 and TRBJ2-1; 8 bases are shared with TRBD2. CDR1 is LNHNV and CDR2 is YYDKDF in the germline V gene (reference sequence). The CDR3 covers 15 residues. V was pared by 5 bases and J by 0 bases, with 3 bases of the junction left unmatched. The CDR3 loop reads CATSFGGGSYNEQFF. CDR3 bases: TGTGCCACCAGCTTCGGGGGGGGCTCCTACAATGAGCAGTTCTTC.

CDR3 protein: CASSEPATGTLDYEQYF. Written as DNA, the CDR3 is TGTGCCAGCAGTGAACCCGCTACCGGGACACTGGACTACGAGCAGTACTTC. This chain connects TRBV2 to TRBJ2-7, with a weak D call TRBD1 (6 bases). Germline loops: CDR1 SNHLY, CDR2 FYNNEI. This CDR3 has 17 residues. V was trimmed by 2 bases and J by 3 bases, leaving 20 bases between them. The full variable domain, completed using reference TRBV2 and TRBJ2-7, is EPEVTQTPSHQVTQMGQEVILRCVPISNHLYFYWYRQILGQKVEFLVSFYNNEISEKSEIFDDQFSVERPDGSNFTLKIRSTKLEDSAMYFCASSEPATGTLDYEQYFGPGTRLTVT.

This clone appeared a single time. The CDR3 DNA follows: TGCAGCGTTGGATTGAGGGGCGTGAACACTGAAGCTTTCTTT. Translating it yields CSVGLRGVNTEAFF. This chain joins TRBV29-1 and TRBJ1-1; the D gene is possibly TRBD1 (5 bases). Between the trimmed V and J ends, which lost 4 bases and 0 bases, there was a span of 12 bases. The CDR3 contains 14 residues. CDR1 and CDR2 (germline): SQVTM, ANQGSEA.

The gene calls are TRBV18 and TRBJ1-5, with no clear D. The germline V gene has CDR1 KGHSH and CDR2 LQKENI. V was shortened by 2 bases and J by 6 bases, with 8 bases between the two germline ends. The CDR3 consists of 13 residues. The CDR3 loop reads CASSPGNFQPQHF. The CDR3 region has the DNA TGTGCCAGCTCACCAGGGAATTTTCAGCCCCAGCATTTT.

CDR3 region: CTSSQDSGDDNEQFF. For the CDR3, the DNA is TGCACCAGCAGCCAAGATTCGGGGGACGACAATGAGCAGTTCTTC. V gene TRBV1 combines with J gene TRBJ2-1; the table's D call, TRBD2, has no DNA check behind it. TRBV1 is marked as a pseudogene. This CDR3 is 15 amino acids long.

The genes are TRBV3-1 (or the pseudogene TRBV3-2) and TRBJ1-1; D gene uncertain. Trimming left V 4 bases short and J 4 bases short, with 16 bases between. Germline CDR1 and CDR2: LGHDT and YNNKEL (reference sequence). This CDR3 region has 15 residues. The CDR3: CASSPVKGGSTEAFF. In DNA, the CDR3 is TGTGCCAGCAGCCCTGTGAAGGGCGGAAGCACTGAAGCTTTCTTT.

The genes are TRBV24-1 and TRBJ2-7; D could derive from TRBD1 or TRBD2 (6 bases each). Germline lookup yields CDR1 KGHDR and CDR2 SFDVKD. CDR3 size: 13 residues. The V and J ends lost 1 base and 6 bases respectively, with 9 bases between them. CDR3 sequence reads: CATSDFRGAEQYF. The CDR3 nucleotides are TGTGCCACCAGTGATTTTAGGGGGGCCGAGCAGTACTTC.

This sequence joins TRBV7-2 and TRBJ2-5, with D unclear. Germline CDR1 reads SGHTA; CDR2 reads FQGNSA. V lost 7 bases to trimming and J lost 4 bases, with 19 bases between them. The CDR3 covers 15 residues. The CDR3 sequence: CASTFSVLSAETQYF. In nucleotides, the CDR3 is TGTGCCAGCACCTTCTCCGTCCTGTCCGCAGAGACCCAGTACTTC. Combining the CDR3 with reference TRBV7-2 and TRBJ2-5 gives the whole variable domain GAGVSQSPSNKVTEKGKDVELRCDPISGHTALYWYRQSLGQGLEFLIYFQGNSAPDKSGLPSDRFSAERTGGSVSTLTIQRTQQEDSAVYLCASTFSVLSAETQYFGPGTRLLVL.

V is TRBV7-9 and J is TRBJ2-1; D not resolved. V shed 3 bases and J shed 5 bases, with 11 bases lying between them. The CDR3 runs 14 residues. CDR1 is SEHNR, CDR2 FQNEAQ, per germline (reference sequence). CDR3 DNA sequence: TGTGCCAGCAGCTTGCGGATGACTGACAATGAGCAGTTCTTC. Translating gives CASSLRMTDNEQFF.

V gene TRBV10-3 combines with J gene TRBJ2-1, with 10 bases matching TRBD2. From germline, CDR1 is ENHRY and CDR2 SYGVKD. The trim removed 3 bases at V and 5 bases at J, leaving 7 bases unmatched. The CDR3 has 16 residues. CDR3 in DNA: TGTGCCATCAGTGACCTCAGCGGGGGGGCGAACAATGAGCAGTTCTTC. This codes for CAISDLSGGANNEQFF.

This clone was counted only a few times. The CDR3, as DNA: TGTGCCAGCAGCGTATGGGACAGGGGGCTGAGAAACACCATATATTTT. It is translated as CASSVWDRGLRNTIYF. J is TRBJ1-3 and V is TRBV9; 12 bases align to TRBD1. Germline assignment: CDR1 SGDLS and CDR2 YYNGEE. The CDR3 has 16 residues. Trimming at V came to 1 base and at J to 5 bases, leaving 4 bases not matched to a gene.

The chain has TRBV19 and TRBJ2-1; 9 nucleotides match TRBD2. The CDR3 consists of 14 residues. V was pared by 2 bases and J by 4 bases, with 0 bases of the junction left unmatched. Looked up from germline, CDR1 is LNHDA and CDR2 is SQIVND (reference sequence). The CDR3 is CASSILAGYNEQFF. CDR3 DNA sequence: TGTGCCAGTAGTATACTAGCGGGATACAATGAGCAGTTCTTC.

The V and J genes are TRBV27 and TRBJ1-1; D is ambiguous. The V end lost 4 bases, the J end lost 3 bases, and 9 bases lay between the germline ends. CDR3 size: 13 residues. CDR1 and CDR2 (germline): MNHEY, SMNVEV (reference sequence). The CDR3 nucleotides are TGTGCCAGCAGTTCCTCCCTTCACACTGAAGCTTTCTTT. As protein: CASSSSLHTEAFF.

In DNA form, the CDR3 reads TGCGCCAGCAGCTTAGAGACAGGGCCCTACGAGCAGTACTTC. It yields the protein CASSLETGPYEQYF. The V gene is TRBV5-1, the J gene TRBJ2-7; TRBD1 agrees at 7 bases. The germline gives CDR1 SGHRS, CDR2 YFSETQ. The CDR3 extends over 14 amino acids. V trimming: 2 bases; J trimming: 2 bases; junction bases outside the gene matches: 4.

The chain joins TRBV11-3 to TRBJ2-1; D is unclear. V was pared by 5 bases and J by 6 bases, with 11 bases between. Germline CDR1 is SGHNT and CDR2 is YENEEA. This CDR3 comprises 13 residues. This CDR3 reads CASSRRLGNEQFF. The DNA for the CDR3 is TGTGCCAGCAGCCGAAGGTTGGGCAATGAGCAGTTCTTC.